The 21 T cell receptor beta chains below come from one sample, sequenced in a study of identical twins. Using its own MiXCR run on the 5' RACE reads, TCRdb lists one record per CDR3 protein. The sample records about 720,000 distinct CDR3 sequences, 18% being singletons. These data were likewise used in another study, on T cells expressing NK-cell markers.

Sample: PBMCs. These TCRs come from a woman younger than 30 in good health.

The V call is TRBV12-3 or TRBV12-4, the J call TRBJ2-7, with 9 nucleotides matching TRBD1. The CDR3 is 14 residues long. V lost 6 bases to trimming and J lost 1 base; unmatched junction nucleotides: 4. The CDR3 loop is CASRGQGKSYEQYF. CDR3 bases: TGTGCCAGCAGGGGACAGGGAAAGTCCTACGAGCAGTACTTC.

Note on this clonotype: One end of the junction varies from germline; a read error may be responsible. The CDR3: CASSVNSRYELYF. As DNA, the CDR3 is TGTGCCAGCAGCGTAAACAGCCGCTACGAGCTGTACTTC. V gene TRBV7-2 combines with J gene TRBJ2-7; D gene uncertain. Germline V gene lookup returns CDR1 SGHTA and CDR2 FQGNSA. The CDR3 runs 13 residues.

The J gene is TRBJ2-2, the V gene TRBV5-1, with a tentative D call TRBD2 (5 bases). Germline V CDR1 and CDR2: SGHRS, YFSETQ. V was pared by 1 base and J by 2 bases, with 6 bases between. The CDR3 has 14 residues. In DNA, the CDR3 is TGCGCCAGCAGCTTGCGACTAAACACCGGGGAGCTGTTTTTT. It encodes CASSLRLNTGELFF.

The V and J genes are TRBV6-5 and TRBJ2-1; 7 positions match TRBD1. From germline, CDR1 is MNHEY and CDR2 SVGAGI. With V trimmed by 4 bases and J by 7 bases, 10 bases remained unmatched. The CDR3 is made up of 15 amino acids. DNA of the CDR3: TGTGCCAGCAGTTCACCCCGGACAGGAGAAAATGAGCAGTTCTTC. It specifies CASSSPRTGENEQFF.

V and J are TRBV20-1 and TRBJ2-1; D remains ambiguous. The CDR3 length is 11 residues. V was shortened by 6 bases and J by 15 bases, with 18 bases between the two germline ends. Germline loops: CDR1 DFQATT, CDR2 SNEGSKA (reference sequence). This CDR3 reads CSALNNVTPFF. The CDR3 nucleotides read TGCAGTGCACTAAACAACGTAACGCCGTTCTTC.

This clonotype showed up just a few times. This chain connects TRBV20-1 to TRBJ1-1, with a weak D call TRBD1 (5 bases). Between the trimmed V and J ends, which lost 4 bases and 4 bases, there was a span of 16 bases. The CDR3 is made up of 14 amino acids. CDR1 DFQATT and CDR2 SNEGSKA come from the germline V gene (reference sequence). CDR3 DNA sequence: TGCAGTGCTACCAAGACAGCCGACCTCACTGAAGCTTTCTTT. Amino acid sequence: CSATKTADLTEAFF.

The chain recombines TRBV10-2 with TRBJ2-7; TRBD1 aligns across 9 bases. From germline, CDR1 is WSHSY and CDR2 SAAADI. V lost 1 base and J lost 6; bases outside the gene matches: 10. This CDR3 is 16 amino acids long. In DNA, the CDR3 is TGCGCCAGCAGTGAGTATCACGGGACAGGGAATCGCGAGCAGTACTTC. Amino acid sequence: CASSEYHGTGNREQYF.

J is TRBJ2-7 and V is TRBV5-5, with D possibly matching TRBD1 (6 bases). The CDR3 has 13 residues. Germline CDR1 and CDR2: SGHKS and YYEKEE (reference sequence). V was shortened by 4 bases and J by 5 bases, with 13 bases between the two germline ends. The chain's CDR3 is CASSPTGSHEQYF. CDR3 nucleotide sequence: TGTGCCAGCAGCCCGACAGGTAGCCACGAGCAGTACTTC.

The sample holds many counts of this clonotype. J is TRBJ1-1 and V is TRBV20-1, with 8 bases aligning to TRBD1. CDR1 and CDR2 from the germline V gene are DFQATT and SNEGSKA (reference sequence). CDR3 length: 13 residues. With 3 bases clipped from V and 0 bases from J, the junction kept 0 bases outside the gene matches. The CDR3 DNA follows: TGCAGTGCTAGGGACAGGGTGAACACTGAAGCTTTCTTT. Translation: CSARDRVNTEAFF.

This clonotype was counted only a few times. The genes are TRBV24-1 and TRBJ2-3; D may be TRBD1 (5 bases). In germline, CDR1 is KGHDR, CDR2 SFDVKD. Trimming removed 4 bases at V and 5 bases at J, with 15 bases between. The CDR3 extends over 15 amino acids. The DNA of the CDR3 is TGTGCCACCAGTGACCCATCCCCTACAGGAGATACGCAGTATTTT. It is translated as CATSDPSPTGDTQYF.

The chain is built from TRBV10-3 and TRBJ2-7; TRBD2 might be the D (7 bases). The CDR3 contains 16 residues. Deletions cut 10 bases from V and 7 bases from J, with 29 bases between. Germline assignment: CDR1 ENHRY and CDR2 SYGVKD. CDR3 sequence: CATKGGGSAGAWEQYF. DNA of the CDR3: TGTGCCACCAAGGGGGGGGGGAGCGCGGGAGCCTGGGAGCAGTACTTC.

The chain is built from TRBV4-1 and TRBJ2-3; D is unclear. The germline V gene encodes CDR1 MGHRA and CDR2 YSYEKL. The CDR3 runs 14 residues. V gave up 1 base and J gave up 6 bases, with 11 bases separating them. The CDR3 region has the DNA TGCGCCAGCAGCCAAGGGCGGATCCAGGATACGCAGTATTTT. Amino acid sequence: CASSQGRIQDTQYF.

The chain joins TRBV5-1 to TRBJ2-7, with D perhaps TRBD1 (6 bases). Germline V gene sequence: CDR1 SGHRS, CDR2 YFSETQ. The CDR3 loop spans 12 amino acids. Between the trimmed V and J ends, which lost 6 bases and 4 bases, there was a span of 11 bases. The CDR3 region is CASTVTGYEQYF. Here the CDR3 DNA reads TGCGCCAGCACCGTTACAGGGTACGAGCAGTACTTC.

The chain joins TRBV5-1 to TRBJ2-1; D is unclear. CDR3 length equals 13 residues. Trimming removed 4 bases at V and 6 bases at J, with 11 bases between. Looked up from germline, CDR1 is SGHRS and CDR2 is YFSETQ. CDR3 nucleotides: TGCGCCAGCAGCCCCCCAAGCTCCAATGAGCAGTTCTTC. Its protein product is CASSPPSSNEQFF.

This chain connects TRBV20-1 to TRBJ2-3; maybe TRBD2 (6 bases). The V end was cut by 6 bases, the J end by 4 bases, with 11 bases between. The CDR3 length is 12 residues. The germline CDR1 and CDR2 sequences are DFQATT and SNEGSKA (reference sequence). The CDR3 protein is CSATGTPDTQYF. CDR3 coding DNA: TGCAGTGCAACTGGGACTCCAGATACGCAGTATTTT.

This clonotype has just one count. The chain combines TRBV7-2 with TRBJ2-2, with D unclear. V gave up 1 base and J gave up 4 bases, with 7 bases separating them. The CDR3 extends over 14 amino acids. Germline loops: CDR1 SGHTA, CDR2 FQGNSA. The CDR3 loop is CASSLGHSTGELFF. Written as DNA, the CDR3 is TGTGCCAGCAGCTTAGGACATTCCACCGGGGAGCTGTTTTTT.

This chain joins TRBV5-1 and TRBJ2-7; D assignment may be TRBD1 or TRBD2 (6 bases each). Germline-derived CDR1 and CDR2 are SGHRS and YFSETQ. Trimming removed 4 bases from V and 7 bases from J, with 21 bases in between. The CDR3 sequence is 15 residues long. The CDR3 DNA sequence: TGCGCCAGCAGCATCCCGGGACGGGGGCCGAAAGAGCAGTACTTC. Amino acid sequence: CASSIPGRGPKEQYF.

The rearrangement links TRBV7-2 to TRBJ2-3, with D perhaps matching TRBD2 (5 bases). This CDR3 spans 11 amino acids. Germline CDR1 is SGHTA and CDR2 is FQGNSA. Trimming left V 9 bases short and J 6 bases short, with 10 bases between. The CDR3 DNA sequence: TGTGCCAGTGGGGAGTGGGATACGCAGTATTTT. Protein sequence: CASGEWDTQYF.

This clonotype was counted between two and nine times. The CDR3 protein is CASSFPPGEQYF. DNA of the CDR3: TGTGCCAGCAGTTTCCCCCCGGGAGAGCAGTACTTC. This rearrangement joins TRBV27 to TRBJ2-7, with a possible D match to TRBD2 (5 bases). The CDR3 consists of 12 residues. V lost 3 bases and J 7 bases, leaving 10 bases between the germline ends. Germline lookup yields CDR1 MNHEY and CDR2 SMNVEV (reference sequence).

The chain combines TRBV11-3 with TRBJ2-7, with D uncertain. Trimming shortened V by 3 bases and J by 5 bases, and 5 bases separated the two germline ends. The germline CDR1 and CDR2 sequences are SGHNT and YENEEA. This CDR3 region has 11 residues. This CDR3 reads CASSFRHEQYF. The CDR3 bases are TGTGCCAGCAGCTTTCGCCACGAGCAGTACTTC.

This clonotype was detected a few times. The chain recombines TRBV2 with TRBJ2-2; D is ambiguous. The V gene lost 6 bases and the J gene lost 1 base, with 24 bases spanning the gap. CDR3 length: 19 amino acids. Germline V CDR1 and CDR2: SNHLY, FYNNEI. DNA for the CDR3: TGTGCCAGCAGCAACCCCCTCGTGGCCAACTACAAGAACACCGGGGAGCTGTTTTTT. Translating gives CASSNPLVANYKNTGELFF.